These 15 T cell receptor beta chains originate from one sample sequenced in a study of OX40 agonist ivuxolimab in advanced cancers. The method was immunoSEQ multiplex PCR; TCRdb's version includes in-frame clones alone and lacks a portion of them. The table lists around 66,000 clones, 91% of them singletons, with 18% in the top ten. Sequences were derived from CD4+ or CD8+ T cells sorted from blood, sampled in a trial of the OX40 agonist ivuxolimab. These receptor sequences come from an adult with an advanced solid tumor such as melanoma, head and neck, liver or kidney cancer.

As DNA, the CDR3 is TGTGCCAGCAGTTTGGGGACAGGGGGGCTCTACGAGCAGTACTTC. Its protein is CASSLGTGGLYEQYF. The chain couples TRBV6-5 to TRBJ2-7; 11 bases fit TRBD1. This CDR3 has 15 amino acids. The ends lost 4 bases at V and 3 bases at J; junction bases unmatched: 5. Germline CDR1 is MNHEY and CDR2 is SVGAGI.

The genes are TRBV20-1 and TRBJ1-1; D gene ambiguous. Germline assignment: CDR1 DFQATT and CDR2 SNEGSKA (reference sequence). This CDR3 comprises 11 residues. V was cut by 5 bases and J by 3 bases, with 7 bases left in between. CDR3 region: CSAPQHTEAFF. Here the CDR3 DNA reads TGCAGTGCTCCTCAGCACACTGAAGCTTTCTTT.

The chain joins TRBV15 to TRBJ2-1; D is unclear. The V end was cut by 6 bases, the J end by 10 bases, with 10 bases between. From germline, CDR1 is LNHNV and CDR2 YYDKDF (reference sequence). The CDR3 is 11 amino acids. The CDR3: CATRRQVEQFF. In DNA, the CDR3 is TGTGCCACCAGACGACAAGTAGAGCAGTTCTTC. Full variable domain (rest looked up from reference TRBV15 and TRBJ2-1): DAMVIQNPRYQVTQFGKPVTLSCSQTLNHNVMYWYQQKSSQAPKLLFHYYDKDFNNEADTPDNFQSRRPNTSFCFLDIRSPGLGDTAMYLCATRRQVEQFFGPGTRLTVL.

This sequence joins TRBV11-2 and TRBJ2-3; 13 positions match TRBD2. Unmatched junction bases numbered 8, after V lost 5 bases and J lost 0 bases. Per germline, CDR1 SGHAT and CDR2 FQNNGV. This CDR3 spans 18 amino acids. The CDR3 spells CASSPGLAGATSTDTQYF. DNA for the CDR3: TGTGCCAGCAGCCCTGGACTAGCGGGGGCCACTAGCACAGATACGCAGTATTTT.

This sequence joins TRBV2 and TRBJ2-2; D might be TRBD2 (6 bases). The CDR3 has 14 residues. The V gene lost 8 bases and the J gene lost 10 bases, with 20 bases spanning the gap. Germline V gene lookup returns CDR1 SNHLY and CDR2 FYNNEI. The CDR3 spells CASSSGAVEAELFF. The CDR3 nucleotides are TGTGCCAGCTCCTCGGGAGCGGTGGAAGCGGAGCTGTTTTTT.

This sequence joins TRBV7-9 and TRBJ2-1, with no clear D. The V gene lost 3 bases and the J gene lost 8 bases, with 5 bases spanning the gap. This CDR3 is 11 amino acids long. The germline CDR1 and CDR2 sequences are SEHNR and FQNEAQ (reference sequence). This CDR3 reads CASSFRDEQFF. The DNA of the CDR3 is TGTGCCAGCAGCTTTAGGGATGAGCAGTTCTTC.

V is TRBV19 and J is TRBJ2-3; no firm D call. The germline gives CDR1 LNHDA, CDR2 SQIVND (reference sequence). V was clipped by 4 bases and J by 2 bases, with 7 bases between them. This CDR3 comprises 13 residues. The CDR3 region is CASSTRATDTQYF. In DNA form, the CDR3 reads TGTGCCAGTAGTACACGGGCCACAGATACGCAGTATTTT. Drawing the rest from reference TRBV19 and TRBJ2-3, the complete variable domain is DGGITQSPKYLFRKEGQNVTLSCEQNLNHDAMYWYRQDPGQGLRLIYYSQIVNDFQKGDIAEGYSVSREKKESFPLTVTSAQKNPTAFYLCASSTRATDTQYFGPGTRLTVL.

The chain couples TRBV28 to TRBJ1-1; D gene ambiguous. The CDR3 sequence is 12 residues long. V was clipped by 1 base and J by 7 bases, with 7 bases between them. Germline CDR1 and CDR2: MDHEN and SYDVKM. CDR3 loop: CASSLLADEAFF. The CDR3 DNA follows: TGTGCCAGCAGTTTATTGGCTGATGAAGCTTTCTTT. The variable domain in full, completed from reference TRBV28 and TRBJ1-1, reads DVKVTQSSRYLVKRTGEKVFLECVQDMDHENMFWYRQDPGLGLRLIYFSYDVKMKEKGDIPEGYSVSREKKERFSLILESASTNQTSMYLCASSLLADEAFFGQGTRLTVV.

The chain carries TRBV28 and TRBJ1-3; TRBD1 matches at 7 bases. The germline gives CDR1 MDHEN, CDR2 SYDVKM. With V trimmed by 4 bases and J by 0 bases, 9 bases remained unmatched. The CDR3 sequence is 17 residues long. The CDR3 loop is CASSSWTGESSGNTIYF. The CDR3 DNA follows: TGTGCCAGCAGTTCCTGGACAGGCGAGTCCTCTGGAAACACCATATATTTT.

This chain connects TRBV7-8 to TRBJ1-1, with D tentatively TRBD1 (5 bases). In germline, CDR1 is SGHVS, CDR2 FQNEAQ. V lost 4 bases and J lost 4, with 13 bases in between. The CDR3 has 14 amino acids. The CDR3 sequence is CASSYQGEVTEAFF. CDR3 in DNA: TGTGCCAGCAGCTACCAGGGAGAGGTCACTGAAGCTTTCTTT. Complete variable domain (other parts from reference TRBV7-8 and TRBJ1-1): GAGVSQSPRYKVAKRGQDVALRCDPISGHVSLFWYQQALGQGPEFLTYFQNEAQLDKSGLPSDRFFAERPEGSVSTLKIQRTQQEDSAVYLCASSYQGEVTEAFFGQGTRLTVV.

There are a few counts of this clone. V usage is TRBV6-6 and J usage is TRBJ1-6; D gene unclear. There are 13 residues in the CDR3. V shed 2 bases and J shed 10 bases, with 9 bases lying between them. CDR1 and CDR2 from the germline V gene are MNHNY and SVGAGI (reference sequence). The CDR3 protein is CASSYALGSPLHF. The CDR3, as DNA: TGTGCCAGCAGTTACGCGCTCGGGTCACCCCTCCACTTT.

The chain employs TRBV10-3 and TRBJ1-5; the match to TRBD1 covers 9 bases. CDR1 and CDR2 (germline): ENHRY, SYGVKD. With 6 bases clipped from V and 4 bases from J, the junction kept 4 bases outside the gene matches. This CDR3 comprises 14 residues. The CDR3 DNA sequence: TGTGCCATCAGGGGACAGGGAACTAATCAGCCCCAGCATTTT. Translation: CAIRGQGTNQPQHF.

The table lists this clone with a count of one. The same CDR3 also results from other DNA sequences found in this sample. The V gene is TRBV7-2, the J gene TRBJ1-6; 10 nucleotides line up with TRBD1. The ends lost 3 bases at V and 10 bases at J; junction bases unmatched: 6. Germline lookup yields CDR1 SGHTA and CDR2 FQGNSA. The CDR3 is 15 amino acids. The CDR3 DNA follows: TGTGCCAGCAGCTTGGGACAGGGGTATAGGTCACCCCTCCACTTT. Protein sequence: CASSLGQGYRSPLHF.

CDR3 region: CSAGVTGELFF. As DNA, the CDR3 is TGCAGCGCGGGGGTCACCGGGGAGCTGTTTTTT. The genes are TRBV29-1 and TRBJ2-2, with a weak D call TRBD2 (6 bases). The germline V gene encodes CDR1 SQVTM and CDR2 ANQGSEA. This CDR3 is built from 11 residues. Trimming left V 7 bases short and J 4 bases short, with 7 bases between.

J is TRBJ2-1 and V is TRBV11-2; D is unresolved. Germline-derived CDR1 and CDR2 are SGHAT and FQNNGV. Trimming took 2 bases from V and 5 from J, leaving 7 bases between them. CDR3 size: 13 residues. The CDR3 DNA sequence: TGTGCCAGCAGCTTATCTGGGGACAATGAGCAGTTCTTC. As protein: CASSLSGDNEQFF. The full variable domain, with the rest looked up from reference TRBV11-2 and TRBJ2-1, is EAGVAQSPRYKIIEKRQSVAFWCNPISGHATLYWYQQILGQGPKLLIQFQNNGVVDDSQLPKDRFSAERLKGVDSTLKIQPAKLEDSAVYLCASSLSGDNEQFFGPGTRLTVL.